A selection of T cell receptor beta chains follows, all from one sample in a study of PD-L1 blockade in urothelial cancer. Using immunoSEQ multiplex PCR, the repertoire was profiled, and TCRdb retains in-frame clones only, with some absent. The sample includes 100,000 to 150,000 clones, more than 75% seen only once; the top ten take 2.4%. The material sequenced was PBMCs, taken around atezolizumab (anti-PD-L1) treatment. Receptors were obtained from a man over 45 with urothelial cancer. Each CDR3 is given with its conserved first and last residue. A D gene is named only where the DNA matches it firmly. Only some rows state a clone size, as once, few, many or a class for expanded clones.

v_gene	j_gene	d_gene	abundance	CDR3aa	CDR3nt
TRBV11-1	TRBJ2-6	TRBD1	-	CASSLVGTGGAGANVLTF	TGTGCCAGCAGCTTAGTTGGGACAGGGGGTGCTGGGGCCAACGTCCTGACTTTC
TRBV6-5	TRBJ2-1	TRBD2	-	CASTSGSFYEQFF	TGTGCCAGCACAAGCGGGAGTTTCTATGAGCAGTTCTTC
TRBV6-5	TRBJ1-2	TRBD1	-	CASSYAGGALGYTF	TGTGCCAGCAGTTATGCAGGGGGCGCGCTTGGCTACACCTTC
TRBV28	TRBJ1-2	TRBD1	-	CASSLQGGFNYGYTF	TGTGCCAGCAGTCTGCAGGGGGGATTTAACTATGGCTACACCTTC
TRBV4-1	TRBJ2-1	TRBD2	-	CASSPSGTPYNEQFF	TGCGCCAGCAGCCCTAGCGGGACCCCCTACAATGAGCAGTTCTTC
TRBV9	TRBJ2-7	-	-	CASSVDPAASYEQYF	TGTGCCAGCAGCGTAGACCCCGCGGCCTCCTACGAGCAGTACTTC
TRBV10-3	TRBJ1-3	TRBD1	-	CANSGTGGNTIYF	TGTGCCAATTCTGGGACAGGTGGAAACACCATATATTTT
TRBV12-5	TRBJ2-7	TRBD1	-	CASGLPGGEQYF	TGTGCTAGTGGTCTCCCAGGGGGCGAGCAGTACTTC
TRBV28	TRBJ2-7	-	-	CASSLVLYEQYF	TGTGCCAGCAGTTTAGTACTATACGAGCAGTACTTC
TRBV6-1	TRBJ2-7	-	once	CASSTRHGNEQYF	TGTGCCAGCAGTACCCGCCATGGCAACGAGCAGTACTTC
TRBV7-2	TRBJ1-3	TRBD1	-	CASSPRTGGGGNTIYF	TGTGCCAGCAGCCCGAGGACAGGGGGTGGCGGAAACACCATATATTTT
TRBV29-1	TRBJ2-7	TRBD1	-	CSVADRDRYEQYF	TGCAGCGTGGCCGACAGGGACCGTTACGAGCAGTACTTC
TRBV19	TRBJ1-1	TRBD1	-	CASSIGQGATEAFF	TGTGCCAGTAGTATTGGACAGGGGGCCACTGAAGCTTTCTTT
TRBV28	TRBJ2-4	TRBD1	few	CASSFGQAQYF	TGTGCCAGCAGTTTTGGACAGGCACAGTACTTC
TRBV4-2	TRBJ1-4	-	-	CASSPSNRANEKLFF	TGTGCCAGCAGCCCATCGAACAGGGCTAATGAAAAACTGTTTTTT
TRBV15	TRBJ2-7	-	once	CATSRGSLGTEQYF	TGTGCCACCAGCAGAGGAAGTCTCGGTACCGAGCAGTACTTC
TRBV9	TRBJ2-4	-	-	CASSPQGIGAKNIQYF	TGTGCCAGCAGCCCACAGGGAATCGGCGCCAAAAACATTCAGTACTTC
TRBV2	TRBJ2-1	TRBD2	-	CASMSGSSYNEQFF	TGTGCCAGCATGAGCGGGAGCTCCTACAATGAGCAGTTCTTC
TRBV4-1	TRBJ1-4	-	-	CASSQEQGLSEKLFF	TGCGCCAGCAGCCAAGAGCAGGGGCTCTCTGAAAAACTGTTTTTT
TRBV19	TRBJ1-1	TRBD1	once	CASKRLDRVDISAFF	TGTGCCAGTAAGAGACTGGACAGGGTTGACATTTCAGCTTTCTTT
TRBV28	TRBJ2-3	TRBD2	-	CASQGGMASGRFADTQYF	TGTGCCAGCCAAGGGGGTATGGCGAGCGGGAGGTTCGCAGATACGCAGTATTTT
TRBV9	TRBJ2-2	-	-	CASSISGTNTGELFF	TGTGCCAGCAGCATTAGCGGAACCAACACCGGGGAGCTGTTTTTT
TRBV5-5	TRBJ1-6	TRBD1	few	CASSYPGQGYSPLHF	TGTGCCAGCAGTTACCCGGGACAGGGATACTCACCCCTCCACTTT
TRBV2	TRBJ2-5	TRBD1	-	CASSGDRGQETQYF	TGTGCCAGCAGTGGGGACAGGGGGCAAGAGACCCAGTACTTC
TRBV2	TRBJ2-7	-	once	CALAGPTGGEQYF	TGTGCCCTGGCGGGACCGACTGGAGGGGAGCAGTACTTC
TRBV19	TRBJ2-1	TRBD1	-	CASRGTGGYEQFF	TGTGCCAGTAGGGGGACAGGGGGCTATGAGCAGTTCTTC
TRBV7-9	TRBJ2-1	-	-	CASSPLLNEQFF	TGTGCCAGCAGCCCCCTTCTCAATGAGCAGTTCTTC
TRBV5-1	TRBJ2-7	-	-	CASSLGQLPSEQYF	TGCGCCAGCAGCTTGGGTCAACTCCCTTCCGAGCAGTACTTC
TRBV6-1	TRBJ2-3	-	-	CASSEREQGTDTQYF	TGTGCCAGCAGTGAAAGGGAGCAGGGGACAGATACGCAGTATTTT
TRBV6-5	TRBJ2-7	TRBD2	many	CASSIVAGGPYEQYF	TGTGCCAGCAGCATAGTAGCGGGAGGCCCCTACGAGCAGTACTTC
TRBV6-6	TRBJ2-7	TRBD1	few	CASNQPGTGEYEQYF	TGTGCCAGCAACCAACCCGGGACAGGGGAATACGAGCAGTACTTC
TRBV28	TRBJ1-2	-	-	CASRPEGLSYGYTF	TGTGCCAGCAGGCCCGAGGGACTGAGCTATGGCTACACCTTC